The 6 T cell receptor beta chains given below trace back to one sample, sequenced in a study of blood T cell repertoires in COVID-19. Method: immunoSEQ multiplex PCR; TCRdb's copy keeps in-frame clones and lacks some. The table lists 11,000 to 15,000 clones, about 91% of them singletons. Sequenced input: peripheral blood. All receptors come from a human donor in a cohort sampled during active COVID-19.

The rearrangement uses TRBV5-4 and TRBJ1-1; D ambiguous. The CDR3 loop spans 16 amino acids. V was pared by 4 bases and J by 4 bases, with 20 bases between. Germline V lookup: CDR1 SGHNT, CDR2 YYREEE (reference sequence). CDR3 in DNA: TGTGCCAGCAGCAAGGAGAATGGGTTTATCACCACTGAAGCTTTCTTT. Encoded protein: CASSKENGFITTEAFF.

This chain connects TRBV7-8 to TRBJ1-4; 8 bases agree with TRBD1. The J segment lost 6 bases and the V segment lost 5 bases, leaving 14 bases of the junction unmatched. There are 17 residues in the CDR3. Germline assignment: CDR1 SGHVS and CDR2 FQNEAQ. The CDR3 bases are TGTGCCAGCAGCCATTACAACCACCCGGACAGGGATGAAAAACTGTTTTTT. Its protein is CASSHYNHPDRDEKLFF.

This chain uses TRBV10-1 with TRBJ2-3; weak D call: TRBD1 (6 bases). The ends were cut back, 2 bases at V and 4 bases at J, with 10 bases in the middle. The length of the CDR3 is 14 residues. Germline V CDR1 and CDR2: WNHNN, SYGVQD (reference sequence). The CDR3 is CASSEQGIADTQYF. In DNA form, the CDR3 reads TGCGCCAGCAGTGAGCAGGGGATCGCAGATACGCAGTATTTT.

In this sample, this clone turned up a few times. The rearrangement links TRBV28 to TRBJ2-7, with TRBD1 matching over 9 bases. Unmatched junction bases numbered 5, after V lost 8 bases and J lost 3 bases. The CDR3 runs to 13 residues. CDR1 and CDR2 (germline): MDHEN, SYDVKM. This CDR3 reads CASRGQGNYEQYF. In DNA, the CDR3 is TGTGCCAGCCGAGGACAGGGGAACTACGAGCAGTACTTC.

The V call is TRBV28, the J call TRBJ2-7, with 9 bases aligning to TRBD2. Germline V gene lookup returns CDR1 MDHEN and CDR2 SYDVKM. This CDR3 has 15 amino acids. Trimming removed 5 bases from V and 6 bases from J; junction bases left unmatched: 11. The CDR3 DNA sequence: TGTGCCAGCAGTCTCCTGGGTAGCGGGAGAACCGAGCAGTACTTC. Translated: CASSLLGSGRTEQYF. Filled out from reference TRBV28 and TRBJ2-7, the complete variable domain reads DVKVTQSSRYLVKRTGEKVFLECVQDMDHENMFWYRQDPGLGLRLIYFSYDVKMKEKGDIPEGYSVSREKKERFSLILESASTNQTSMYLCASSLLGSGRTEQYFGPGTRLTVT.

V usage is TRBV5-4 and J usage is TRBJ1-2, with a possible D match to TRBD1 (6 bases). This CDR3 has 15 residues. The germline V gene encodes CDR1 SGHNT and CDR2 YYREEE (reference sequence). V lost 0 bases to trimming and J lost 8 bases, with 17 bases between them. In nucleotides, the CDR3 is TGTGCCAGCAGCTTGGGAGGGGGTGGCTTGGGCGGCTACACCTTC. It encodes CASSLGGGGLGGYTF. Drawing the rest from reference TRBV5-4 and TRBJ1-2, the complete variable domain is ETGVTQSPTHLIKTRGQQVTLRCSSQSGHNTVSWYQQALGQGPQFIFQYYREEENGRGNFPPRFSGLQFPNYSSELNVNALELDDSALYLCASSLGGGGLGGYTFGSGTRLTVV.